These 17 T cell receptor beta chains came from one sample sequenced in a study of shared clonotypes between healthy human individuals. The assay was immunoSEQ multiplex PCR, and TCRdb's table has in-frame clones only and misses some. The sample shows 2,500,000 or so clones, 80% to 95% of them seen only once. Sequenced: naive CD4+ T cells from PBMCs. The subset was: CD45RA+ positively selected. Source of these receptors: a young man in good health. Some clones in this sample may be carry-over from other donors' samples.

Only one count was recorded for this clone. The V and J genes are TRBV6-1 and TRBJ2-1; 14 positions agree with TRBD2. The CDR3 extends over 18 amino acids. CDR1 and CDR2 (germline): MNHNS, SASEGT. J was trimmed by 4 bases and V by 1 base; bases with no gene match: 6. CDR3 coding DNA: TGTGCCAGCAGTGAAGGACTAGCGGGAGGGCTAGGGTACAATGAGCAGTTCTTC. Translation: CASSEGLAGGLGYNEQFF.

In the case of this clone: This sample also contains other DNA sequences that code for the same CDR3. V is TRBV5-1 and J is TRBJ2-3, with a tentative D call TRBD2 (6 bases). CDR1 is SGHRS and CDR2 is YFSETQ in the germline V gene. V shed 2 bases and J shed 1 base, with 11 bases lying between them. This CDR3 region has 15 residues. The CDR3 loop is CASSLIASGTDTQYF. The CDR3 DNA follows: TGCGCCAGCAGCTTAATCGCTAGCGGCACAGATACGCAGTATTTT. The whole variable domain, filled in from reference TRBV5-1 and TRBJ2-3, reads KAGVTQTPRYLIKTRGQQVTLSCSPISGHRSVSWYQQTPGQGLQFLFEYFSETQRNKGNFPGRFSGRQFSNSRSEMNVSTLELGDSALYLCASSLIASGTDTQYFGPGTRLTVL.

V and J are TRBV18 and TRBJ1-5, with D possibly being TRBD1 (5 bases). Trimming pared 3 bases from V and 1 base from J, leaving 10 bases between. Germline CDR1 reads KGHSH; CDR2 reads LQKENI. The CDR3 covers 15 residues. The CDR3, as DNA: TGTGCCAGCTCACCTCCGGGACCCAGCAATCAGCCCCAGCATTTT. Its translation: CASSPPGPSNQPQHF.

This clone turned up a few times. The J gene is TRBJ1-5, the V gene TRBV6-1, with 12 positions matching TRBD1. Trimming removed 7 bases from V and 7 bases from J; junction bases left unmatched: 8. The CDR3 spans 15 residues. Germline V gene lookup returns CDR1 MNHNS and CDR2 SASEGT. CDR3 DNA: TGTGCCAGCAAGCCGGGACAGGGGGCAGGACAGCCCCAGCATTTT. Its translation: CASKPGQGAGQPQHF.

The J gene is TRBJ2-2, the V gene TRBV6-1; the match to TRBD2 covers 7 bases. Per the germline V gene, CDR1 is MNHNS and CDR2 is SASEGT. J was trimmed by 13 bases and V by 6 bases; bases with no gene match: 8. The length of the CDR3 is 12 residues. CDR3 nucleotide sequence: TGTGCCAGCAGCCTCGGGGAGGGAAGGCTGTTTTTT. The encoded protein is CASSLGEGRLFF.

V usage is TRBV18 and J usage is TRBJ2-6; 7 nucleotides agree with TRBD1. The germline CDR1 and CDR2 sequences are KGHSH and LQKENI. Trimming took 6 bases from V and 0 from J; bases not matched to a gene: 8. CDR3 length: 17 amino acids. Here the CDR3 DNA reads TGTGCCAGCTCGTCAAATCGACAGGGCTCTGGGGCCAACGTCCTGACTTTC. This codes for CASSSNRQGSGANVLTF. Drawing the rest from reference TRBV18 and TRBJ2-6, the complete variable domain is NAGVMQNPRHLVRRRGQEARLRCSPMKGHSHVYWYRQLPEEGLKFMVYLQKENIIDESGMPKERFSAEFPKEGPSILRIQQVVRGDSAAYFCASSSNRQGSGANVLTFGAGSRLTVL.

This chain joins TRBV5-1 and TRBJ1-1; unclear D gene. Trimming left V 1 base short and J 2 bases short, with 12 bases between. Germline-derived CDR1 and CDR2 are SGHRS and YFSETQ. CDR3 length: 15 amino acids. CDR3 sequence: CASSLFGRTNTEAFF. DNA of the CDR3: TGCGCCAGCAGCTTGTTCGGCAGGACCAACACTGAAGCTTTCTTT.

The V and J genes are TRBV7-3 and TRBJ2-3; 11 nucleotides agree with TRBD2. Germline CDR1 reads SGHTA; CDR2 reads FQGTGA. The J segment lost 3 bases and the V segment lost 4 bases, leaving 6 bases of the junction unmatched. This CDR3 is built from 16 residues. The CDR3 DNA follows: TGTGCCAGCAGCTGGGGACTAGCGGAAGGGACAGATACGCAGTATTTT. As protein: CASSWGLAEGTDTQYF.

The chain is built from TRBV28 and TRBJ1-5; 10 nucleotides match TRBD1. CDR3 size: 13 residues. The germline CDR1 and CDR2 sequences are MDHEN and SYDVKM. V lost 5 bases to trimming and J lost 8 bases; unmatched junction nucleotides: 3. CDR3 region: CASSDRGPEPQHF. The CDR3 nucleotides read TGTGCCAGCAGTGACAGGGGGCCGGAGCCCCAGCATTTT. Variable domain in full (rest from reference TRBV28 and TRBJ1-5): DVKVTQSSRYLVKRTGEKVFLECVQDMDHENMFWYRQDPGLGLRLIYFSYDVKMKEKGDIPEGYSVSREKKERFSLILESASTNQTSMYLCASSDRGPEPQHFGDGTRLSIL.

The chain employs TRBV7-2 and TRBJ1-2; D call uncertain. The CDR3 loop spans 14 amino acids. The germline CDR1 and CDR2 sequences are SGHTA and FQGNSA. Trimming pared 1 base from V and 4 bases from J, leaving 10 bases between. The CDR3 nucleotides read TGTGCCAGCAGCTTAGAATCCTCGATCTATGGCTACACCTTC. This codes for CASSLESSIYGYTF.

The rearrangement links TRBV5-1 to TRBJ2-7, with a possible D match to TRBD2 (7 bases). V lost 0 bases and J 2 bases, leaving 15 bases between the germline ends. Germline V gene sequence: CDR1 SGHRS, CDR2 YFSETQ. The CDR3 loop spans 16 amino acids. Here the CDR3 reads CASSLVGGGRAYEQYF. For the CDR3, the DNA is TGCGCCAGCAGCTTGGTCGGCGGGGGCCGGGCCTACGAGCAGTACTTC. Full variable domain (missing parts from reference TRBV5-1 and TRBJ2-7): KAGVTQTPRYLIKTRGQQVTLSCSPISGHRSVSWYQQTPGQGLQFLFEYFSETQRNKGNFPGRFSGRQFSNSRSEMNVSTLELGDSALYLCASSLVGGGRAYEQYFGPGTRLTVT.

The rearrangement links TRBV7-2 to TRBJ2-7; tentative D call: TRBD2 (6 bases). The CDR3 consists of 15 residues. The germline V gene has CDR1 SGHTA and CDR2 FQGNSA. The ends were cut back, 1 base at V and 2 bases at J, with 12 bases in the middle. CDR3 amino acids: CASSLGLALTYEQYF. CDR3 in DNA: TGTGCCAGCAGCTTAGGGCTAGCGCTTACCTACGAGCAGTACTTC.

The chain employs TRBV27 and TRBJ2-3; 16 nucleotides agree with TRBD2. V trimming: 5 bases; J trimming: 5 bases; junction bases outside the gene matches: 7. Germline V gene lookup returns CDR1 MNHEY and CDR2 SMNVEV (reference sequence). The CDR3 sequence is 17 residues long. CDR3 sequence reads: CASSAGTSGRARDTQYF. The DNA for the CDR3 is TGTGCCAGCAGTGCCGGGACTAGCGGGAGGGCACGAGATACGCAGTATTTT.

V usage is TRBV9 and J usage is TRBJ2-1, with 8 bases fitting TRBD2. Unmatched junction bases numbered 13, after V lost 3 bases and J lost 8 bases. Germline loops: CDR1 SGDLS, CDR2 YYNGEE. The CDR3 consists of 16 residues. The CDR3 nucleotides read TGTGCCAGCAGCGGTCTTTCGGGAGGGCCTTTGGATGAGCAGTTCTTC. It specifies CASSGLSGGPLDEQFF.

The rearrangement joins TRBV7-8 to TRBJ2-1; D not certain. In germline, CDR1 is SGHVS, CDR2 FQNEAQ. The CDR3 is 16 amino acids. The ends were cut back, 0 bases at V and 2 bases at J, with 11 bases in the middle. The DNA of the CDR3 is TGTGCCAGCAGCTTAGCTAGGGCCATAACCTACAATGAGCAGTTCTTC. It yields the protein CASSLARAITYNEQFF. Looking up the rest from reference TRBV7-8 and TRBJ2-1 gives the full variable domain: GAGVSQSPRYKVAKRGQDVALRCDPISGHVSLFWYQQALGQGPEFLTYFQNEAQLDKSGLPSDRFFAERPEGSVSTLKIQRTQQEDSAVYLCASSLARAITYNEQFFGPGTRLTVL.

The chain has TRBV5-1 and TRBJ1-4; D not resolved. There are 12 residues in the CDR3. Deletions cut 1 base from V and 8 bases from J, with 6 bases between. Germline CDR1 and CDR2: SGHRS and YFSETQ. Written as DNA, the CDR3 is TGCGCCAGCAGCTTGAACATGGAAAAACTGTTTTTT. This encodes CASSLNMEKLFF.

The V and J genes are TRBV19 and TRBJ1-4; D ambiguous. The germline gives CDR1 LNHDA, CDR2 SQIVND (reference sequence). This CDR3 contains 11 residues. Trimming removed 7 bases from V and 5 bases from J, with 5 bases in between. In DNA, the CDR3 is TGTGCCAGTATGAGGAATGAAAAACTGTTTTTT. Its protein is CASMRNEKLFF. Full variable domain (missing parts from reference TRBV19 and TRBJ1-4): DGGITQSPKYLFRKEGQNVTLSCEQNLNHDAMYWYRQDPGQGLRLIYYSQIVNDFQKGDIAEGYSVSREKKESFPLTVTSAQKNPTAFYLCASMRNEKLFFGSGTQLSVL.